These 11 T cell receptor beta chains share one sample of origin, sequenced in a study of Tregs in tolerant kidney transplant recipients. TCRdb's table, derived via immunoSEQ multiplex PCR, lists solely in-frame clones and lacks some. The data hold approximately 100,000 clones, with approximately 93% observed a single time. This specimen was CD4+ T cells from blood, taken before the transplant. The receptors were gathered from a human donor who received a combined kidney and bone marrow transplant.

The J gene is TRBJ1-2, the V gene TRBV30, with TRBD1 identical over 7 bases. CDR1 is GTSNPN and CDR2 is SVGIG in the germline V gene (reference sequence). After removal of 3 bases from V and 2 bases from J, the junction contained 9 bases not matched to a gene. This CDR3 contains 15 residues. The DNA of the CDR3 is TGTGCCTGGAGCGGCCCCCTACAGGGGAACTATGGCTACACCTTC. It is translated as CAWSGPLQGNYGYTF.

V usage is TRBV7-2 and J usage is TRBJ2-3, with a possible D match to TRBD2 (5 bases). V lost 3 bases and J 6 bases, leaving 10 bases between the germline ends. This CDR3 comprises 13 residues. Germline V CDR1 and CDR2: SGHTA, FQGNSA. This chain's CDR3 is CASSFARADTQYF. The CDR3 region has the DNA TGTGCCAGCAGCTTCGCGAGGGCCGATACGCAGTATTTT.

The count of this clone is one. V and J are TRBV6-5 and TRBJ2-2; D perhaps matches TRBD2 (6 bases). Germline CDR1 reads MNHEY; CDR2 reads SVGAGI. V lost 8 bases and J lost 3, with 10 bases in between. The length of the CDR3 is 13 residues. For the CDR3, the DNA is TGTGCCAGCGGGACGGGGGACACCGGGGAGCTGTTTTTT. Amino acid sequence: CASGTGDTGELFF.

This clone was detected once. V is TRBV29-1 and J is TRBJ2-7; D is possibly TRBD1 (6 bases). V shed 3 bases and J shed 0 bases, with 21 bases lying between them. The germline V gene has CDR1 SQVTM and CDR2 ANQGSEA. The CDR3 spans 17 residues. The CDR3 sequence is CSVELGGRGPTSYEQYF. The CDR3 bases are TGCAGCGTTGAGCTAGGCGGCAGGGGCCCTACCTCCTACGAGCAGTACTTC.

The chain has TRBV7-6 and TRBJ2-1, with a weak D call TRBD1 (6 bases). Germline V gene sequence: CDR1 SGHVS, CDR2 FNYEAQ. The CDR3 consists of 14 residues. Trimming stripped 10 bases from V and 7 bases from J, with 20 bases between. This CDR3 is CATTPGHLGNEQFF. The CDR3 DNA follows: TGTGCCACAACCCCGGGACATCTTGGGAATGAGCAGTTCTTC.

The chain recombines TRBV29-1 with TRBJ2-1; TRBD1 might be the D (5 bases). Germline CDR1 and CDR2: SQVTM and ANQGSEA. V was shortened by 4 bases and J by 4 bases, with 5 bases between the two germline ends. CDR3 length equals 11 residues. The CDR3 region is CSVGTYNEQFF. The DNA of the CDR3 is TGCAGCGTTGGGACATACAATGAGCAGTTCTTC.

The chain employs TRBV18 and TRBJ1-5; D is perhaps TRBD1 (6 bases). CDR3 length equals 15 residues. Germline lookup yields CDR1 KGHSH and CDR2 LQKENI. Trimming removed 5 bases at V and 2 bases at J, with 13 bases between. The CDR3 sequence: CASSVTGDGNQPQHF. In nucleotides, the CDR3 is TGTGCCAGCTCAGTGACAGGAGACGGCAATCAGCCCCAGCATTTT.

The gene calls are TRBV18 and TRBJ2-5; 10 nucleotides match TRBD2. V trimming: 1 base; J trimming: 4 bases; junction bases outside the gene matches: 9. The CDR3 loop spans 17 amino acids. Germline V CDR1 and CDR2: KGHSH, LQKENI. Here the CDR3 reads CASSPRPAGGARETQYF. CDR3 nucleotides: TGTGCCAGCTCACCACGCCCAGCGGGGGGGGCTCGAGAGACCCAGTACTTC.

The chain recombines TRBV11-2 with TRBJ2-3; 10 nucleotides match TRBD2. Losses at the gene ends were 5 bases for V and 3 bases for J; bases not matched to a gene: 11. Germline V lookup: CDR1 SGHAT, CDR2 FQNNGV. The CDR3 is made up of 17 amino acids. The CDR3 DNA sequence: TGTGCCAGCAGCCGCCTTGGAGGTAGCGGGGGGACAGATACGCAGTATTTT. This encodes CASSRLGGSGGTDTQYF. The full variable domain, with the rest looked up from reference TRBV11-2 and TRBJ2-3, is EAGVAQSPRYKIIEKRQSVAFWCNPISGHATLYWYQQILGQGPKLLIQFQNNGVVDDSQLPKDRFSAERLKGVDSTLKIQPAKLEDSAVYLCASSRLGGSGGTDTQYFGPGTRLTVL.

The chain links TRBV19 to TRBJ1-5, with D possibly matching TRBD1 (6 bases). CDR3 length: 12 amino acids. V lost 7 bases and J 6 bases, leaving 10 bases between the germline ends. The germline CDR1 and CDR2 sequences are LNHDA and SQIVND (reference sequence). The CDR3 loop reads CASKTGRQPQHF. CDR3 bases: TGTGCCAGTAAAACAGGGCGTCAGCCCCAGCATTTT. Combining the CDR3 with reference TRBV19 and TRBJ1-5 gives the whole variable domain DGGITQSPKYLFRKEGQNVTLSCEQNLNHDAMYWYRQDPGQGLRLIYYSQIVNDFQKGDIAEGYSVSREKKESFPLTVTSAQKNPTAFYLCASKTGRQPQHFGDGTRLSIL.

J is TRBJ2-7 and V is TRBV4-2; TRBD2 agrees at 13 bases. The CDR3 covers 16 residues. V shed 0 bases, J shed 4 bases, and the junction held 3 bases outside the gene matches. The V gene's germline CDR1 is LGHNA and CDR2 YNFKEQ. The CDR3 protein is CASSQDRTSGSYEQYF. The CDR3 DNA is TGTGCCAGCAGCCAAGATAGGACTAGCGGGAGTTACGAGCAGTACTTC.